These 10 T cell receptor beta chains were sequenced from one sample in a study of T cells of healthy individuals. TCRdb analysed the 5' RACE reads with MiXCR anew, one entry per CDR3 protein. The sample consists of roughly 76,000 distinct CDR3 sequences, about 5% of them appearing once. All receptors come from a female donor in good health.

This clonotype was detected only a few times. The chain recombines TRBV20-1 with TRBJ1-4, with TRBD1 matching over 7 bases. This CDR3 spans 15 amino acids. Germline V lookup: CDR1 DFQATT, CDR2 SNEGSKA (reference sequence). V dropped 3 bases and J dropped 5; count of bases not matched to a gene: 9. The chain's CDR3 is CSASTQGTENEKLFF. DNA for the CDR3: TGCAGTGCTAGTACACAGGGGACAGAAAATGAAAAACTGTTTTTT.

This clonotype was counted at least ten times. The chain links TRBV9 to TRBJ1-5; no clear D. Looked up from germline, CDR1 is SGDLS and CDR2 is YYNGEE. V shed 3 bases and J shed 4 bases, with 8 bases lying between them. CDR3 length: 13 amino acids. The CDR3 here is CASSAGLNQPQHF. In DNA, the CDR3 is TGTGCCAGCAGCGCTGGACTGAATCAGCCCCAGCATTTT.

This clonotype was recorded at least ten times. The V gene is TRBV5-1, the J gene TRBJ1-1, with a weak D call TRBD1 (6 bases). The V and J ends lost 4 bases and 0 bases respectively, with 13 bases between them. The V gene's germline CDR1 is SGHRS and CDR2 YFSETQ. The CDR3 loop spans 15 amino acids. CDR3 sequence: CASSIQGFMNTEAFF. CDR3 sequence (DNA): TGCGCCAGCAGCATTCAGGGGTTTATGAACACTGAAGCTTTCTTT.

This clonotype has a count of ten or more. The CDR3 DNA reads as TGTGCCAGCAGCCCCCGGCGGGAGACCTACGAGCAGTACTTC. It codes for CASSPRRETYEQYF. The gene calls are TRBV7-9 and TRBJ2-7; TRBD2 matches 7 bases. V was clipped by 5 bases and J by 2 bases; unmatched bases: 6. Germline V gives CDR1 SEHNR, CDR2 FQNEAQ (reference sequence). This CDR3 spans 14 amino acids.

The chain links TRBV13 to TRBJ2-4; possible D gene TRBD2, 5 bases. CDR1 PRHDT and CDR2 FYEKMQ come from the germline V gene (reference sequence). Trimming pared 8 bases from V and 12 bases from J, leaving 17 bases between. This CDR3 spans 12 amino acids. The CDR3 DNA reads as TGTGCCAGCGGCGCCCGGAAGCGGACTCAGTACTTC. It codes for CASGARKRTQYF.

This clonotype was counted at least ten times. This chain connects TRBV7-9 to TRBJ2-5; maybe TRBD1 (6 bases). Trimming took off 2 bases at V and 5 bases at J, with 12 bases between the two ends. This CDR3 comprises 14 residues. Germline-derived CDR1 and CDR2 are SEHNR and FQNEAQ (reference sequence). The CDR3: CASSLNTGQETQYF. DNA of the CDR3: TGTGCCAGCAGCTTAAATACAGGACAGGAGACCCAGTACTTC.

This chain links TRBV7-2 with TRBJ2-5; possibly TRBD1 or TRBD2 for D (5 bases each). Trimming took off 5 bases at V and 4 bases at J, with 17 bases between the two ends. The germline CDR1 and CDR2 sequences are SGHTA and FQGNSA. The CDR3 spans 15 residues. The CDR3 is CASSGGPLKRETQYF. CDR3 coding DNA: TGTGCCAGCAGCGGGGGACCACTTAAAAGAGAGACCCAGTACTTC.

This clonotype was detected many times. This chain connects TRBV4-1 to TRBJ2-2, with D unresolved. Per the germline V gene, CDR1 is MGHRA and CDR2 is YSYEKL. The germline V and J ends were trimmed by 2 bases and 3 bases, with 10 bases remaining between them. The CDR3 totals 15 residues. CDR3 nucleotides: TGCGCCAGCAGCCAATCTAAAGGGTACACCGGGGAGCTGTTTTTT. It specifies CASSQSKGYTGELFF.

This clonotype has a count of ten or more. V gene TRBV5-1 combines with J gene TRBJ1-3, with 11 bases matching TRBD1. V was clipped by 4 bases and J by 3 bases; unmatched bases: 6. Germline values: CDR1 SGHRS, CDR2 YFSETQ. This CDR3 region has 16 residues. The CDR3 protein is CASSRDRGILGNTIYF. As DNA, the CDR3 is TGCGCCAGCAGCCGGGACAGGGGGATTCTTGGAAACACCATATATTTT. The complete variable domain, with remaining parts taken from reference TRBV5-1 and TRBJ1-3, reads KAGVTQTPRYLIKTRGQQVTLSCSPISGHRSVSWYQQTPGQGLQFLFEYFSETQRNKGNFPGRFSGRQFSNSRSEMNVSTLELGDSALYLCASSRDRGILGNTIYFGEGSWLTVV.

This clonotype was recorded many times. The rearrangement uses TRBV4-2 and TRBJ2-2; D gene unclear. The V gene's germline CDR1 is LGHNA and CDR2 YNFKEQ. Between the trimmed V and J ends, which lost 0 bases and 2 bases, there was a span of 7 bases. The CDR3 has 15 residues. The CDR3 is CASSQEKHNTGELFF. The CDR3 DNA follows: TGTGCCAGCAGCCAAGAGAAACACAACACCGGGGAGCTGTTTTTT.